The clone carrying this TCR beta chain has more than one count but fewer than ten. The junction shows a germline mismatch at one end, possibly a read error. Time point given: patch test 1, 2 weeks after DPC sensitization. Treatment: therapeutic diphenylcyclopropenone sensitization with weekly scalp DPC. TCRdb ran MiXCR on the RACE reads and lists one entry per CDR3 protein. The sample comprises around 110,000 distinct CDR3 sequences, 9.5% to 13% of which are singletons, and roughly 1.5% rests with the top ten. This entry comes from a study of human T cells and chemical hapten exposure. Sequences were derived from whole blood, sampled in connection with sensitization to the hapten diphenylcyclopropenone (DPC). The source of this sequence is a woman in her fifties or sixties with alopecia areata. Some clones in this sample may be carry-over from other donors' samples.

CDR3 loop: CASSLTTDTRASF. The CDR3 DNA sequence: TGTGCCAGCAGCCTCACGACAGACACGAGGGCGTCCTTC. This rearrangement joins TRBV6-2 or TRBV6-3 to TRBJ2-7; D is possibly TRBD1 or TRBD2 (5 bases each). The CDR3 extends over 13 amino acids. Germline V lookup: CDR1 MNHEY, CDR2 SVGEGT.